What follows are 11 T cell receptor beta chains derived from one specimen sequenced in a study. From the RT-PCR reads, TCRdb called clonotypes with MiXCR, one entry per CDR3 protein. The profile covers almost 700,000 distinct CDR3 sequences, with more than 13% appearing a single time and roughly 3.9% taken by the ten largest. The sequencing input was memory CD4+ T cells from blood. The receptor source for this set is a female donor in good health, serving as a healthy control.

This clonotype was counted only a few times. The rearrangement uses TRBV20-1 and TRBJ2-1; a possible D gene is TRBD2 (5 bases). Germline CDR1 reads DFQATT; CDR2 reads SNEGSKA (reference sequence). There are 12 residues in the CDR3. The V gene lost 6 bases and the J gene lost 3 bases, with 9 bases spanning the gap. For the CDR3, the DNA is TGCAGTGCCGAGGGAAACTACAATGAGCAGTTCTTC. Protein: CSAEGNYNEQFF.

This chain joins TRBV12-3 or TRBV12-4 and TRBJ1-4, with D tentatively TRBD1 (5 bases). The germline V and J ends were trimmed by 2 bases and 7 bases, with 17 bases remaining between them. CDR3 length: 16 amino acids. The CDR3: CASSLSPTAGVEKLFF. DNA of the CDR3: TGTGCCAGCAGTTTATCGCCAACGGCGGGGGTTGAAAAACTGTTTTTT.

This clonotype was seen repeatedly, ten times or more. The rearrangement uses TRBV30 and TRBJ2-1; D is unclear. The length of the CDR3 is 13 residues. Germline V gene sequence: CDR1 GTSNPN, CDR2 SVGIG (reference sequence). V dropped 4 bases and J dropped 7 bases, with 14 bases sitting between them. CDR3: CAWNSLLWNEQFF. The DNA for the CDR3 is TGTGCCTGGAACTCTTTGCTCTGGAATGAGCAGTTCTTC.

This clonotype showed up just a few times. This chain links TRBV5-1 with TRBJ2-1; D unresolved. The V end was cut by 0 bases, the J end by 6 bases, with 10 bases between. The CDR3 length is 14 residues. Germline V gives CDR1 SGHRS, CDR2 YFSETQ. CDR3 loop: CASSLGQVGNEQFF. Here the CDR3 DNA reads TGCGCCAGCAGCTTGGGCCAGGTCGGCAATGAGCAGTTCTTC.

This clonotype appeared a few times. The J gene is TRBJ1-5, the V gene TRBV12-3 or TRBV12-4, with D possibly being TRBD1 (5 bases). The CDR3 covers 16 residues. V was pared by 4 bases and J by 3 bases, with 16 bases between. The CDR3 protein is CASSSTGRRFNQPQHF. The CDR3 DNA sequence: TGTGCCAGCAGTTCTACGGGACGGAGGTTCAATCAGCCCCAGCATTTT.

This clonotype was detected only a few times. The V call is TRBV6-5, the J call TRBJ2-7; possible D gene TRBD1, 6 bases. Trimming cost V 6 bases and J 1 base, with 13 bases left between them. CDR1 and CDR2 (germline): MNHEY, SVGAGI. The length of the CDR3 is 14 residues. Here the CDR3 DNA reads TGTGCCAGCAGACCAAACAGGGATTCCTACGAGCAGTACTTC. Translated: CASRPNRDSYEQYF.

This clonotype was picked up a small number of times. The chain couples TRBV12-3 or TRBV12-4 to TRBJ2-2; 14 positions agree with TRBD2. J was trimmed by 3 bases and V by 4 bases; bases with no gene match: 10. The CDR3 length is 19 residues. The CDR3 sequence: CASSSSPGLAGEDTGELFF. The CDR3 DNA reads as TGTGCCAGCAGTTCATCTCCGGGACTAGCGGGAGAGGACACCGGGGAGCTGTTTTTT.

This clonotype was detected ten times or more. The V and J genes are TRBV20-1 and TRBJ2-3; D is uncertain. CDR3 length: 13 residues. V lost 6 bases, J lost 1 base, and 11 bases lay in between. Germline V gene lookup returns CDR1 DFQATT and CDR2 SNEGSKA (reference sequence). The CDR3 reads CSASEAGTDTQYF. In nucleotides, the CDR3 is TGCAGTGCGAGCGAGGCGGGCACAGATACGCAGTATTTT.

This clonotype was seen a few times. V usage is TRBV4-3 and J usage is TRBJ2-3; D may be TRBD1 or TRBD2 (5 bases each). Trimming removed 0 bases from V and 1 base from J, with 11 bases in between. Germline V gene lookup returns CDR1 LGHNA and CDR2 YSLEER. CDR3 length equals 16 residues. CDR3 bases: TGCGCCAGCAGCCAAGACAGGGACCCGGGCACAGATACGCAGTATTTT. Translating gives CASSQDRDPGTDTQYF.

This clonotype showed up many times. V usage is TRBV7-9 and J usage is TRBJ2-1; D tentatively fits TRBD1 or TRBD2 (5 bases each). Per germline, CDR1 SEHNR and CDR2 FQNEAQ (reference sequence). The CDR3 extends over 15 amino acids. Trimming pared 4 bases from V and 2 bases from J, leaving 12 bases between. The CDR3 bases are TGTGCCAGCAGCTCCGACAGAGGGGCCTACAATGAGCAGTTCTTC. It codes for CASSSDRGAYNEQFF.

This clonotype has just a few counts. The chain has TRBV5-6 and TRBJ1-1; D gene uncertain. This CDR3 contains 17 residues. V shed 1 base and J shed 1 base, with 17 bases lying between them. Germline-derived CDR1 and CDR2 are SGHDT and YYEEEE. CDR3 sequence reads: CASSLKGRGSGNTEAFF. The CDR3, as DNA: TGTGCCAGCAGCTTGAAAGGTCGAGGGAGTGGGAACACTGAAGCTTTCTTT.